A selection of T cell receptor beta chains follows, all from one sample in a study of OX40 agonist ivuxolimab in advanced cancers. Here immunoSEQ multiplex PCR was the method, and the copy in TCRdb shows in-frame clones only, minus some. The sample consists of roughly 70,000 clones, approximately 90% of them appearing once. Sample: CD4+ or CD8+ T cells sorted from blood, taken in a trial of the OX40 agonist ivuxolimab. Receptor source: an adult with an advanced solid tumor such as melanoma, head and neck, liver or kidney cancer. The CDR3 runs from the conserved cysteine through the conserved F or W. The D gene is left open where the match is weak. Size tells how often a clone was seen (once, few, many) or the class of an expanded clone, and some rows leave it out.

NA NA TRBJ2-4 16 TRBV6-1 TGTGCCAGCAGTGAAAACAGGGGGGGACCCCAAAACATTCAGTACTTC CASSENRGGPQNIQYF
TRBD1 NA TRBJ2-7 15 TRBV15 TGTGCCACCAGCAGATTCGGGACAGATCTTAACGAGCAGTACTTC CATSRFGTDLNEQYF
TRBD1 few TRBJ2-7 14 TRBV5-1 TGCGCCAGCAGCTTGGGGACAGGGGGCTACGAGCAGTACTTC CASSLGTGGYEQYF
NA NA TRBJ2-7 15 TRBV9 TGTGCCAGCAGCGTAGGAGGGGGGTCCACCTACGAGCAGTACTTC CASSVGGGSTYEQYF
TRBD1 NA TRBJ2-7 17 TRBV2 TGTGCCAGCAGGGTCTCAACCTCGGGACAGGCATTCTACGAGCAGTACTTC CASRVSTSGQAFYEQYF
NA NA TRBJ1-1 13 TRBV29-1 TGCAGCGTTGACAGTATGCGGAATACTGAAGCTTTCTTT CSVDSMRNTEAFF
TRBD1 NA TRBJ1-5 14 TRBV7-9 TGTGCCAGCAGCGTAGCCGGGACAGAGCAGCCCCAGCATTTT CASSVAGTEQPQHF
NA NA TRBJ2-1 15 TRBV7-3 TGTGCCAGCAGCCCAGGACGCGACTCCTACAATGAGCAGTTCTTC CASSPGRDSYNEQFF
TRBD1 NA TRBJ2-7 14 TRBV28 TGTGCCAGCACCGGAACGGGACAGTCCTACGAGCAGTACTTC CASTGTGQSYEQYF
TRBD2 NA TRBJ2-2 19 TRBV5-1 TGCGCCAGCACTAATTCGCCTAGCGGGGGCCTCAGGGGCACCGGGGAGCTGTTTTTT CASTNSPSGGLRGTGELFF
TRBD2 NA TRBJ2-7 15 TRBV6-1 TGTGCCAGCAGTGAATTGGACGGGGGGGCGTACGAGCAGTACTTC CASSELDGGAYEQYF
TRBD1 NA TRBJ2-4 15 TRBV5-5 TGTGCCAGCAGCTGGGACAGATTAGCCAAAAACATTCAGTACTTC CASSWDRLAKNIQYF
NA few TRBJ1-1 12 TRBV4-3 TGCGCCAGCAGCCAGGAGGGTAGTGAAGCTTTCTTT CASSQEGSEAFF
NA NA TRBJ1-1 15 TRBV14 TGTGCCAGCAGCCAAGAGGCGCGGGAGTGGACTGAAGCTTTCTTT CASSQEAREWTEAFF
NA NA TRBJ1-1 13 TRBV5-6 TGTGCCAGCAGCTTGCAGCTGGACACTGAAGCTTTCTTT CASSLQLDTEAFF
NA NA TRBJ2-7 14 TRBV2 TGTGCCAGCAGAAAGGGCCGCCAATCCTACGAGCAGTACTTC CASRKGRQSYEQYF
TRBD2 NA TRBJ2-3 13 TRBV2 TGTGCCAGCATGCGGGGGAGGACAGATACGCAGTATTTT CASMRGRTDTQYF
NA NA TRBJ2-3 12 TRBV15 TGTGCCACCAGCAGAGCCACAGATACGCAGTATTTT CATSRATDTQYF
TRBD1 NA TRBJ2-5 17 TRBV7-2 TGTGCCAGCAGCTTAATGAGGCCCAAGACAGGGCAAGAGACCCAGTACTTC CASSLMRPKTGQETQYF
NA few TRBJ1-1 13 TRBV5-8 TGTGCCAGCAGCTTCACGGAGAACACTGAAGCTTTCTTT CASSFTENTEAFF
NA once TRBJ2-5 12 TRBV19 TGTGCCAGTAGGGACCCCAGGGAGACCCAGTACTTC CASRDPRETQYF
TRBD2 NA TRBJ2-2 15 TRBV5-4 TGTGCCAGCAGCTTGGGCGGGGGTCGCACCGGGGAGCTGTTTTTT CASSLGGGRTGELFF
NA NA TRBJ2-3 18 TRBV11-1 TGTGCCAGCAGCTTTGCTCGGACAGCCGACACACACACAGATACGCAGTATTTT CASSFARTADTHTDTQYF
TRBD1 once TRBJ1-3 16 TRBV10-3 TGTGCCATCAGTGAGACAGGGACAGGGGGCGGAAACACCATATATTTT CAISETGTGGGNTIYF
NA NA TRBJ2-7 13 TRBV2 TGTGCCAGCAAAGGGGATTTGGCGGGCGAGCAGTACTTC CASKGDLAGEQYF
NA few TRBJ2-2 14 TRBV9 TGTGCCAGCAGCGCGGGCAGTAACACCGGGGAGCTGTTTTTT CASSAGSNTGELFF
NA NA TRBJ1-3 15 TRBV2 TGTGCCAGCAGCGTTAGCGGTAGAGCTGGAAACACCATATATTTT CASSVSGRAGNTIYF
TRBD1 once TRBJ2-7 15 TRBV27 TGTGCCAGCAGTTCAGGGGGCGCCCAGGATTACGAGCAGTACTTC CASSSGGAQDYEQYF
TRBD2 NA TRBJ2-1 16 TRBV7-9 TGTGCCAGCAGCTTAAGGGACGGGAGGGCCCTCAATGAGCAGTTCTTC CASSLRDGRALNEQFF
NA NA TRBJ1-1 11 TRBV20-1 TGCAGTGCGGGGGATAACACTGAAGCTTTCTTT CSAGDNTEAFF
NA NA TRBJ1-1 15 TRBV5-5 TGTGCCAGCAGCTTGCTAACAACGGCGAACACTGAAGCTTTCTTT CASSLLTTANTEAFF
TRBD1 NA TRBJ2-3 18 TRBV18 TGTGCCAGCTCACCCTTGGGGCCGACAGGGATCTCCACAGATACGCAGTATTTT CASSPLGPTGISTDTQYF
NA NA TRBJ2-7 15 TRBV6-1 TGTGCCAGCAGTGGGAGGTGGACAGAGACCTACGAGCAGTACTTC CASSGRWTETYEQYF
NA NA TRBJ1-1 14 TRBV5-1 TGCGCCAGCAGCTTGGCGGTTCAGAACACTGAAGCTTTCTTT CASSLAVQNTEAFF
TRBD2 NA TRBJ2-5 13 TRBV18 TGTGCCAGCTCACCACTGGGGGGGGAGACCCAGTACTTC CASSPLGGETQYF
NA few TRBJ1-1 13 TRBV28 TGTGCCAGCAGTTTGAGGGCAATGACTGAAGCTTTCTTT CASSLRAMTEAFF
TRBD2 NA TRBJ2-1 14 TRBV5-4 TGTGCCAGCAGCTACCCTAGCGGGAGAAATGAGCAGTTCTTC CASSYPSGRNEQFF